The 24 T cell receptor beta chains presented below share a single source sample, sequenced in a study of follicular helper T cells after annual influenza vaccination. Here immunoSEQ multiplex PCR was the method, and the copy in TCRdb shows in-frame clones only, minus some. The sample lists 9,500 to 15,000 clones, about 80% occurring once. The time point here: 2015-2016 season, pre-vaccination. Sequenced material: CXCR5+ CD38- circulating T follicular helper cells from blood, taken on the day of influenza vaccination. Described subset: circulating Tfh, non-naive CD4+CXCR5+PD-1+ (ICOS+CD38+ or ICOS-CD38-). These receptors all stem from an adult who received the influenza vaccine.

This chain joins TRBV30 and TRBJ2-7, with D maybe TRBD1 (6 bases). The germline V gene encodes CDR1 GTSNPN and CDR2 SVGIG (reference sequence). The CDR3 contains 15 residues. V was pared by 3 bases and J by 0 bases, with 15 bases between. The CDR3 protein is CAWSPRTALSYEQYF. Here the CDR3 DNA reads TGTGCCTGGAGCCCTCGGACAGCCCTCTCCTACGAGCAGTACTTC.

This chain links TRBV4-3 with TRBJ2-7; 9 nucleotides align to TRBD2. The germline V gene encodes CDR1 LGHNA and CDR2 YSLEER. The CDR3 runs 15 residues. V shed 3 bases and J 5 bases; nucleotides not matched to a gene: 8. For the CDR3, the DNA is TGCGCCAGCAGCCACTTAGCGGGGGAAGGGAACGAGCAGTACTTC. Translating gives CASSHLAGEGNEQYF.

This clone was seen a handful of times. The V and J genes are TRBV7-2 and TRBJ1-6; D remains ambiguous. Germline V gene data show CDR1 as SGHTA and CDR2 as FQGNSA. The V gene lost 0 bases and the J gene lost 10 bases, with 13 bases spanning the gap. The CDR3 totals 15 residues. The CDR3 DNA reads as TGTGCCAGCAGCTTAGCGCTGGAGCGCCAGTCACCCCTCCACTTT. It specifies CASSLALERQSPLHF.

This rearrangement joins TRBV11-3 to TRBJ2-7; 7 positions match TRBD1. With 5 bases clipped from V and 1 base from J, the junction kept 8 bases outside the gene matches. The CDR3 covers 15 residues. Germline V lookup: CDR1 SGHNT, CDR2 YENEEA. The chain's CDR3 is CASSHRTGPSYEQYF. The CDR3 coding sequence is TGTGCCAGCAGCCATCGGACAGGTCCGTCCTACGAGCAGTACTTC.

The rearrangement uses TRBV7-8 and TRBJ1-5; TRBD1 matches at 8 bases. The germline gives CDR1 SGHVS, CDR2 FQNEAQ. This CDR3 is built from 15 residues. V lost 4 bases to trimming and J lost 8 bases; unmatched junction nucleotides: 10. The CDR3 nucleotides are TGTGCCAGCAGCTCGACAGGGAACAGGGGGGAGCCCCAGCATTTT. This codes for CASSSTGNRGEPQHF.

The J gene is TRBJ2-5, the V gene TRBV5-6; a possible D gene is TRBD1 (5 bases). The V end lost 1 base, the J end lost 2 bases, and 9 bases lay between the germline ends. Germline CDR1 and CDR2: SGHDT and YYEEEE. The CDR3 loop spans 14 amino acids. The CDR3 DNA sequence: TGTGCCAGCAGCTTGCGTAGGGGTCAAGAGACCCAGTACTTC. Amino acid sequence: CASSLRRGQETQYF. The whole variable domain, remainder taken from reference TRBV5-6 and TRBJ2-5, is DAGVTQSPTHLIKTRGQQVTLRCSPKSGHDTVSWYQQALGQGPQFIFQYYEEEERQRGNFPDRFSGHQFPNYSSELNVNALLLGDSALYLCASSLRRGQETQYFGPGTRLLVL.

The CDR3 DNA reads TGTGCCAGCAGTTTATTTGGTATAGCGGGGGAAGAGACCCAGTACTTC. Translating gives CASSLFGIAGEETQYF. This chain links TRBV27 with TRBJ2-5, with 9 bases matching TRBD2. From germline, CDR1 is MNHEY and CDR2 SMNVEV (reference sequence). Germline trimming cut 1 base from V and 3 bases from J; bases unmatched to any gene: 6. The CDR3 has 16 amino acids.

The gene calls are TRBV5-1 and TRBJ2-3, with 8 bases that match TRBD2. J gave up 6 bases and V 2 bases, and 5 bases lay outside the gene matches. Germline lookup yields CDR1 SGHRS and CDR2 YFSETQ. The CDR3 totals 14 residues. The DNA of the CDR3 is TGCGCCAGCAGCTTTTCCGGGGGGGAGGATACGCAGTATTTT. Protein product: CASSFSGGEDTQYF.

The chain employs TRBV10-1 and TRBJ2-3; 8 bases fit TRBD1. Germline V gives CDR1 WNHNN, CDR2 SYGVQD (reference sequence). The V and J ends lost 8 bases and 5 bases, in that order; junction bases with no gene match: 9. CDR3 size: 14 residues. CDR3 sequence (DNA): TGCGCCAGCGGCCCGGGACAGGCGGGAGATACGCAGTATTTT. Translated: CASGPGQAGDTQYF.

CDR3 coding DNA: TGTGCCAGGACGCTAGGACAGTGTGAAGCTTTCTTT. Translated: CARTLGQCEAFF. The chain joins TRBV19 to TRBJ1-1; weak D call: TRBD1 (6 bases). V lost 9 bases and J 7 bases, leaving 15 bases between the germline ends. The germline V gene encodes CDR1 LNHDA and CDR2 SQIVND (reference sequence). This CDR3 is 12 amino acids long.

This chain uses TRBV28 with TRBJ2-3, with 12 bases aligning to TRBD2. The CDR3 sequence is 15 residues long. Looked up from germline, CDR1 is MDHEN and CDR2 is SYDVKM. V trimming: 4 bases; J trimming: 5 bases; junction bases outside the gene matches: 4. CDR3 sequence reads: CASSSSGGAIDTQYF. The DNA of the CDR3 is TGTGCCAGCAGTTCTAGCGGGGGGGCCATAGATACGCAGTATTTT. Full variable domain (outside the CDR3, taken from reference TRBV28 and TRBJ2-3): DVKVTQSSRYLVKRTGEKVFLECVQDMDHENMFWYRQDPGLGLRLIYFSYDVKMKEKGDIPEGYSVSREKKERFSLILESASTNQTSMYLCASSSSGGAIDTQYFGPGTRLTVL.

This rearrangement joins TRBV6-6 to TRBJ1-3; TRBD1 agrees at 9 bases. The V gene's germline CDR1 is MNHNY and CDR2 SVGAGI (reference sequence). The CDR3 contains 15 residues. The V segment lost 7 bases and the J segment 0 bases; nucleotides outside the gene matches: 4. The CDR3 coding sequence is TGTGCCAGCATTCCGGGACAGGGCTCTGGAAACACCATATATTTT. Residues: CASIPGQGSGNTIYF.

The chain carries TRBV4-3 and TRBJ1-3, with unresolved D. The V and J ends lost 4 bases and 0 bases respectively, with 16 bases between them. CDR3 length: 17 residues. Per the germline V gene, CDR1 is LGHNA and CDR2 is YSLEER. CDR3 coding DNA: TGCGCCAGCAGCCCGCGCCCCCCAGACAACTCTGGAAACACCATATATTTT. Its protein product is CASSPRPPDNSGNTIYF.

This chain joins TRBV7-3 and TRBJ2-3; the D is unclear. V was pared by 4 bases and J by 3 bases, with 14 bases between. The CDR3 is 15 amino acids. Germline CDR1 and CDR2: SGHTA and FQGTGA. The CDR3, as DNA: TGTGCCAGCAGCTCAGTAAAGGCTCGGACAGATACGCAGTATTTT. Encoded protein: CASSSVKARTDTQYF.

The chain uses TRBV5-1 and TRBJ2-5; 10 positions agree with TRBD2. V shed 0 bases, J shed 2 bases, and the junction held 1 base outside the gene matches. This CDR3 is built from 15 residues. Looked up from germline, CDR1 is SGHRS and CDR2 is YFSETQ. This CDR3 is CASSLELAGQETQYF. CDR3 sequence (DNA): TGCGCCAGCAGCTTGGAACTAGCGGGGCAAGAGACCCAGTACTTC.

CDR3 nucleotide sequence: TGTGCCATCAGTGGGGGTAGCGGGGGGTCAGAGACCCAGTACTTC. It yields the protein CAISGGSGGSETQYF. The chain has TRBV10-3 and TRBJ2-5; 10 nucleotides line up with TRBD2. This CDR3 comprises 15 residues. From germline, CDR1 is ENHRY and CDR2 SYGVKD. V lost 4 bases to trimming and J lost 4 bases; unmatched junction nucleotides: 6.

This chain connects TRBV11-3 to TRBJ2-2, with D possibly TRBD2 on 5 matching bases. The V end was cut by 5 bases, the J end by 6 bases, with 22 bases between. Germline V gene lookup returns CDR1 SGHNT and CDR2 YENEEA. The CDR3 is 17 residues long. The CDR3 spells CASSPTGVAAQSGELFF. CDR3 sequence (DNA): TGTGCCAGCAGCCCAACCGGGGTGGCAGCTCAGTCCGGGGAGCTGTTTTTT.

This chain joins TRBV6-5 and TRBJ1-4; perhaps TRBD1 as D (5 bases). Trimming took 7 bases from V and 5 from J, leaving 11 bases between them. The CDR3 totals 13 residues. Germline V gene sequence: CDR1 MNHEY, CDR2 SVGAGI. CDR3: CASTRAVNEKLFF. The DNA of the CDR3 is TGTGCCAGCACCAGGGCTGTGAATGAAAAACTGTTTTTT.

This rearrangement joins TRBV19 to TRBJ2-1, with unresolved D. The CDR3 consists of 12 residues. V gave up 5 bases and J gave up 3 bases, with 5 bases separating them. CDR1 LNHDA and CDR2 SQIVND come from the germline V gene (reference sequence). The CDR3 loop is CASSPDYNEQFF. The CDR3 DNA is TGTGCCAGTAGTCCGGACTACAATGAGCAGTTCTTC.

The CDR3 reads CASFRYYRGALIRWQFF. The CDR3, as DNA: TGCGCCAGCTTTCGTTACTACAGGGGCGCTCTTATTAGATGGCAGTTCTTC. V usage is TRBV10-1 and J usage is TRBJ2-1; 7 nucleotides line up with TRBD1. The trim removed 8 bases at V and 12 bases at J, leaving 25 bases unmatched. CDR1 is WNHNN and CDR2 is SYGVQD in the germline V gene (reference sequence). The CDR3 spans 17 residues.

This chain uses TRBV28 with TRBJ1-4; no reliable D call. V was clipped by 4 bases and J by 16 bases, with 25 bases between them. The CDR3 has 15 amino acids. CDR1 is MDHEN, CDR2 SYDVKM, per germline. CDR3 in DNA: TGTGCCAGCAGTTCACCCCACCCGCAGGCAGGATTCCGGTTTTTT. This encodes CASSSPHPQAGFRFF.

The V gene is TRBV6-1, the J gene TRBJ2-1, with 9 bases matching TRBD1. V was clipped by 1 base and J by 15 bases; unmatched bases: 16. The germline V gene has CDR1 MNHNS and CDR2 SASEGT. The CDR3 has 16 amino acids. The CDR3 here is CASSEGSGQGAFPPFF. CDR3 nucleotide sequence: TGTGCCAGCAGTGAAGGGTCGGGACAGGGCGCGTTCCCCCCGTTCTTC.

CDR3 loop: CASSGPQETQYF. The CDR3 nucleotides read TGTGCCAGCAGCGGGCCCCAAGAGACCCAGTACTTC. This rearrangement joins TRBV9 to TRBJ2-5; D not resolved. CDR3 length: 12 amino acids. Trimming cost V 3 bases and J 1 base, with 4 bases left between them. Germline CDR1 reads SGDLS; CDR2 reads YYNGEE. Drawing the rest from reference TRBV9 and TRBJ2-5, the complete variable domain is DSGVTQTPKHLITATGQRVTLRCSPRSGDLSVYWYQQSLDQGLQFLIQYYNGEERAKGNILERFSAQQFPDLHSELNLSSLELGDSALYFCASSGPQETQYFGPGTRLLVL.

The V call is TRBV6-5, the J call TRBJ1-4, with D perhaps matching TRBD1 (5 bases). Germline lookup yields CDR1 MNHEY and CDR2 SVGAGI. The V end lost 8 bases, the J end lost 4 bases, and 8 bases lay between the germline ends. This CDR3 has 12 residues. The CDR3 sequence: CASQGDNEKLFF. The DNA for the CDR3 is TGTGCCAGCCAGGGTGATAATGAAAAACTGTTTTTT.